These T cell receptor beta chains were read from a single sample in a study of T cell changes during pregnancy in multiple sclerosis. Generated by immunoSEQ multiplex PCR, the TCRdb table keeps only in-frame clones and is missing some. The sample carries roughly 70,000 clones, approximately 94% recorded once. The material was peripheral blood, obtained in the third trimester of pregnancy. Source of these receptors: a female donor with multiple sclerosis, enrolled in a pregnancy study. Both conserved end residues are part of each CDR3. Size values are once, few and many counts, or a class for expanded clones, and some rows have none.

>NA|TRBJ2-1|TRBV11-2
CASSLAPGAGDNEQFF
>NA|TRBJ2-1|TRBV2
CASNGEYNEQFF
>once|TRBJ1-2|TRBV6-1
CASRAGTAVYGYTF
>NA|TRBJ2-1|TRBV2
CASSELGGAPGEQFF
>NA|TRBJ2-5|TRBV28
CASSAGTGGVGRQYF
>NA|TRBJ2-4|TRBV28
CAGGGEGAKNIQYF
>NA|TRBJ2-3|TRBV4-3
CASSQDTGTDTQYF
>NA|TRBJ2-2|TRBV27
CASSSILEVNTGELFF
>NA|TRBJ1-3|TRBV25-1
CASSEGGQGQVIYF
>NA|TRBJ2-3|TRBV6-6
CASSLRTGGVDTQYF
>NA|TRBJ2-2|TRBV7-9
CASSVFRLADYTGELFF
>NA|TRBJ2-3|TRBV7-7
CASSPRRGGTDTQYF
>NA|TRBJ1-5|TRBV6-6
CASSYSTGGNQPQHF
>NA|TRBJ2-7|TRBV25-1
CASGLTSSYEQYF
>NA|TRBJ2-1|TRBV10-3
CAISKGQGYNEQFF
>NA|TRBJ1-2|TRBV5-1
CASSHGTGGNGYTF
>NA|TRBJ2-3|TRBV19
CASSPGQVSTDTQYF
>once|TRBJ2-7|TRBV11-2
CASSLQRAGGYEQYF
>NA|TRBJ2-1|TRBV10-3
CAISDPGGHNEQFF
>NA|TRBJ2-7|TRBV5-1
CASSLGEGGISSYEQYF
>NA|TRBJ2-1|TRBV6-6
CASSWDRNNEQFF
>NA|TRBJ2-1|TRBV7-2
CASSLRQLAGMLDNEQFF
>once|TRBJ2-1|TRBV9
CASSARRGLAGVSSYNEQFF
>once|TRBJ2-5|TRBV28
CASTPGTAQETQYF
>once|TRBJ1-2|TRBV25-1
CASSEWGVNYGYTF
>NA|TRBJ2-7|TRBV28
CASNIRRAAGGEQYF
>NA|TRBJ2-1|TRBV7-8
CASSLRAGNNEQFF
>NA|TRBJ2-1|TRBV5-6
CASSFGLGNEQFF
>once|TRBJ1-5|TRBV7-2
CASSSRDRVQPQHF
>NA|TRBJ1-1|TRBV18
CASLGEGLNTEAFF
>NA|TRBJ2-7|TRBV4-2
CASSPGQGPFYEQYF
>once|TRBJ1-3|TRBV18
CASSPGTPRTGNTIYF
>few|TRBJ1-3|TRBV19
CASIGLTNSGNTIYF
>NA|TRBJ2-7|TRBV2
CASSDAVYEQYF
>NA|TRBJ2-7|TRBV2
CASRDWHSYEQYF
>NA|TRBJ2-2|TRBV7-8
CASSLGGIGDRGDTGELFF
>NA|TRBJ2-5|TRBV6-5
CASSPRQVRQETQYF
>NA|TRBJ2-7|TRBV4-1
CASSQVYGTGIYEQYF
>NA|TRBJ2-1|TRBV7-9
CASSVTGLGDFDEQFF
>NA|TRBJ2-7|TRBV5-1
CASSLRGLAEPYEQYF
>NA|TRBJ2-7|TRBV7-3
CASSLTGLGDSWIYEQYF
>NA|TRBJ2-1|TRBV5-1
CASSLNSDEQFF
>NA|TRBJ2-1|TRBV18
CASSPGLAGTNEQFF
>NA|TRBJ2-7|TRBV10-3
CAISGPQGASYEQYF
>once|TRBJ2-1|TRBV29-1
CSVEIAAIEFF
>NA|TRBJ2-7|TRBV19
CASRRGLLSYEQYF
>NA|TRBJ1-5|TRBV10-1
CASSSGWDQPQHF
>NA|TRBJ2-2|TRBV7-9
CASSSLAGGYTGELFF
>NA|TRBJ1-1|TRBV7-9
CASSLILPERTGKLDFF
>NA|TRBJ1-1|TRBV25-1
CANTNTEAFF
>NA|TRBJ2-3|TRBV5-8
CASSGTSFFTDTQYF
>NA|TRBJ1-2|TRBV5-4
CASSTRTGSNYGYTF
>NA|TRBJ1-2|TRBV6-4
CASRDRGYGYTF
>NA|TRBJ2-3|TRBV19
CASRLAGTDTQYF
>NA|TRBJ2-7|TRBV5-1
CASSLLTSGNGEQYF